This TCR beta chain was captured by sequencing in a study of neoadjuvant nivolumab and ipilimumab in lung cancer. Generated by immunoSEQ multiplex PCR, the TCRdb table keeps only in-frame clones and is missing some. The sample contains about 38,000 clones, 89% of which appear only once. The germline V and J ends were trimmed by 2 bases and 4 bases, with 23 bases remaining between them. The CDR3 has 18 amino acids. The germline V gene encodes CDR1 MGHDK and CDR2 SYGVNS. The rearrangement joins TRBV25-1 to TRBJ1-1, with D maybe TRBD1 (6 bases). The TCR was taken from an adult with non-small cell lung cancer. Source: peripheral blood, taken before neoadjuvant nivolumab, alone or with ipilimumab. The CDR3 loop is CASSEPWGTGARSTEAFF. CDR3 nucleotide sequence: TGTGCCAGCAGTGAACCCTGGGGAACGGGGGCGAGGAGCACTGAAGCTTTCTTT.